The sequence of this T cell receptor (beta chain) was determined in a study of brain metastases from non-small cell lung cancer (dated by TCRdb to about 2019). A note on the overall study: The study profiled the immune microenvironment of paired resected primary tumors and brain metastases from non-small-cell lung cancer patients.

CDR1 and CDR2 were assigned from the germline V gene (reference sequence) as LNHDA and SQIVND. The CDR3 holds 14 amino acids from the cysteine to the phenylalanine. Just CDR3 DNA is preserved here, 42 bases in frame from base 1. The receptor library was made with the immunoSEQ multiplex PCR assay. Alongside a 770-gene immune expression panel, the team sequenced the T-cell receptor beta chain repertoire. TCRdb limited this immuneACCESS table to in-frame rearrangements with V and J called. A share of clones is missing; checked studies link under half to unresolved V genes, and the rest is unexplained. The sample table holds approximately 1,400 clones, of which around 88% were seen once. The ten largest account for 12% of the sample. Note on this clone: What this receptor recognizes is not known. Germline and junction disagree at one end, which may indicate a read error.

The cohort was made up of around 37 patients with surgically resected non-small-cell lung cancer, each of whom had both a primary tumor specimen and a brain metastasis specimen. Recombination linked TRBV19 to TRBJ2-4; the D gene is unclear. The clonotype originates from a donor aged 40 or over with non-small cell lung cancer. The sequencing sample was made of tumor-adjacent normal tissue. The bases are TGTGCCAGTAGTTTCGGTACTGATAAAAACATTCAGTACTTT. This yields the protein CASSFGTDKNIQYF.